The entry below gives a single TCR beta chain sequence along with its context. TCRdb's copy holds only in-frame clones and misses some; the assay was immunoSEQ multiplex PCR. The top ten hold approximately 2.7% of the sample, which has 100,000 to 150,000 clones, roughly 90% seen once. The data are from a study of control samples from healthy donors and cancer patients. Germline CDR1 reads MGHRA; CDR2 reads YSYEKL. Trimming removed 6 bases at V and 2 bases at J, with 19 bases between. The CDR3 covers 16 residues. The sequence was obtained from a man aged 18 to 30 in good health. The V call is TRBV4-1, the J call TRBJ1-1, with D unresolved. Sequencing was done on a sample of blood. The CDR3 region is CASSPLVTDGNTEAFF. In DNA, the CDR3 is TGCGCCAGCAGTCCTCTGGTCACGGATGGAAACACTGAAGCTTTCTTT.